Listed below are T cell receptor beta chains from one sample, sequenced in a study of OX40 agonist ivuxolimab in advanced cancers. Assay: immunoSEQ multiplex PCR; the TCRdb copy retains only in-frame clones and omits some. The sample shows fewer than 85,000 clones, around 87% of them seen only once. Sample: CD4+ or CD8+ T cells sorted from blood, taken in a trial of the OX40 agonist ivuxolimab. All receptors derive from an adult with an advanced solid tumor such as melanoma, head and neck, liver or kidney cancer. Both conserved end residues are part of each CDR3. D genes are given only for firm matches. For some rows the clone size is stated as once, few or many, or as a class when expanded; others skip it.

>-|TRBV6-1|TRBJ1-2|TRBD1
CASSTTGPKYGYTF
TGTGCCAGCTCTACGACAGGGCCTAAGTATGGCTACACCTTC
>once|TRBV2|TRBJ2-7|-
CASSEARGLGEQYF
TGTGCCAGCAGTGAAGCCAGGGGACTTGGCGAGCAGTACTTC
>-|TRBV25-1|TRBJ2-2|-
CASSQTHNTGELFF
TGTGCCAGCAGTCAGACACATAACACCGGGGAGCTGTTTTTT
>-|TRBV5-1|TRBJ2-1|TRBD2
CASSPFREGGEQFF
TGCGCCAGCAGCCCCTTTCGGGAGGGAGGTGAGCAGTTCTTC
>-|TRBV11-2|TRBJ2-7|-
CASRRGLAGEQYF
TGTGCCAGCCGACGGGGGCTGGCGGGGGAGCAGTACTTC
>-|TRBV11-2|TRBJ1-1|TRBD1
CASSAGQGMNTEAFF
TGTGCCAGCAGCGCAGGACAGGGCATGAACACTGAAGCTTTCTTT
>few|TRBV11-2|TRBJ2-2|-
CASSLVGQINTGELFF
TGTGCCAGCAGCTTAGTGGGACAAATAAACACCGGGGAGCTGTTTTTT
>-|TRBV4-1|TRBJ2-5|-
CASSQDTGVETQYF
TGCGCCAGCAGCCAAGATACAGGAGTTGAGACCCAGTACTTC
>-|TRBV11-2|TRBJ1-6|-
CASSFFPNQGHGLNSPLHF
TGTGCCAGCAGCTTTTTCCCGAACCAGGGACACGGCCTTAATTCACCCCTCCACTTT
>-|TRBV7-9|TRBJ1-6|-
CASSFEVENSPLHF
TGTGCCAGCAGCTTTGAGGTTGAGAATTCACCCCTCCACTTT
>-|TRBV30|TRBJ2-7|-
CAWSSPDSALEQYF
TGTGCCTGGAGTAGCCCCGACTCCGCCTTGGAGCAGTACTTC
>-|TRBV4-2|TRBJ1-2|-
CASSQDPGQRYGYTF
TGTGCCAGCAGCCAAGATCCGGGTCAACGCTATGGCTACACCTTC
>-|TRBV2|TRBJ2-3|TRBD2
CANEAGGLGDTQYF
TGTGCCAACGAAGCGGGAGGGCTTGGCGATACGCAGTATTTT
>-|TRBV19|TRBJ1-1|-
CASSVLTNTEAFF
TGTGCCAGTAGTGTCCTTACGAACACTGAAGCTTTCTTT
>-|TRBV10-3|TRBJ2-7|TRBD1
CAISDTGTGSYEQYF
TGTGCCATCAGTGATACCGGGACAGGGTCCTACGAGCAGTACTTC
>-|TRBV5-4|TRBJ2-1|TRBD2
CASSLTSGITGDNEQFF
TGTGCCAGCAGCTTGACTAGCGGGATTACTGGAGATAATGAGCAGTTCTTC
>-|TRBV4-3|TRBJ1-3|-
CASSQVGGIPGNTIYF
TGCGCCAGCAGCCAAGTGGGGGGGATTCCTGGAAACACCATATATTTT
>few|TRBV21-1|TRBJ1-2|-
CASSSRQFPLYGYTF
TGTGCCAGCAGCTCCCGACAATTCCCCCTCTATGGCTACACCTTC
>-|TRBV6-5|TRBJ2-5|-
CASSYSVARPKETQYF
TGTGCCAGCAGTTACTCGGTGGCCCGTCCAAAAGAGACCCAGTACTTC
>-|TRBV9|TRBJ2-6|TRBD1
CASSGQGAGANVLTF
TGTGCCAGCAGCGGACAGGGCGCTGGGGCCAACGTCCTGACTTTC
>-|TRBV10-3|TRBJ1-4|-
CAISEATLGTPEILFF
TGTGCCATCAGTGAGGCCACGTTAGGTACGCCAGAGATACTGTTTTTT
>-|TRBV4-2|TRBJ2-7|-
CASSQMGGPYEQYF
TGTGCCAGCAGCCAGATGGGGGGGCCCTACGAGCAGTACTTC
>-|TRBV11-2|TRBJ2-3|-
CASSPGFTDTQYF
TGTGCCAGCAGCCCTGGATTCACAGATACGCAGTATTTT
>-|TRBV21-1|TRBJ2-3|-
CASSKVEREGATTDTQYF
TGTGCCAGCAGCAAAGTAGAGAGGGAGGGGGCCACCACAGATACGCAGTATTTT
>-|TRBV5-1|TRBJ2-7|-
CASSRNAGPYEQYF
TGCGCCAGCAGCCGTAACGCAGGGCCATACGAGCAGTACTTC
>-|TRBV6-6|TRBJ2-2|TRBD2
CASSPGLAATGELFF
TGTGCCAGCAGTCCCGGACTAGCGGCCACCGGGGAGCTGTTTTTT
>-|TRBV4-1|TRBJ2-3|-
CASSQDVRDGYTQYF
TGCGCCAGCAGCCAAGATGTCCGGGACGGGTATACGCAGTATTTT
>few|TRBV10-3|TRBJ1-2|TRBD1
CAILGTGDDGYTF
TGTGCCATCCTTGGGACAGGGGACGATGGCTACACCTTC
>once|TRBV5-1|TRBJ2-5|TRBD2
CASSRTSGITQETQYF
TGCGCCAGCAGCCGGACTAGCGGGATTACTCAAGAGACCCAGTACTTC
>-|TRBV18|TRBJ2-2|-
CASSPYIAGDTGELFF
TGTGCCAGCTCACCGTACATTGCGGGTGACACCGGGGAGCTGTTTTTT
>-|TRBV5-1|TRBJ2-7|TRBD1
CASRTGTASYEQYF
TGCGCCAGCAGGACCGGGACAGCCTCCTACGAGCAGTACTTC
>-|TRBV7-7|TRBJ2-1|TRBD1
CASSRDRYNEQFF
TGTGCCAGCAGCCGGGACAGATACAATGAGCAGTTCTTC
>-|TRBV12-5|TRBJ1-3|TRBD1
CASGLGQGPPGNTIYF
TGTGCTAGTGGTTTGGGACAGGGACCGCCTGGAAACACCATATATTTT
>-|TRBV19|TRBJ2-7|TRBD2
CARGGEQYF
TGTGCCAGGGGAGGGGAGCAGTACTTC
>-|TRBV10-3|TRBJ2-3|TRBD2
CAIRGLAGFSTDTQYF
TGTGCCATCAGGGGACTAGCGGGGTTCAGCACAGATACGCAGTATTTT
>-|TRBV5-6|TRBJ1-1|-
CASSLGVMNTEAFF
TGTGCCAGCAGCTTGGGGGTAATGAACACTGAAGCTTTCTTT
>-|TRBV5-1|TRBJ2-5|-
CASRPWAGLRETQYF
TGCGCCAGCAGACCCTGGGCAGGGTTGCGGGAGACCCAGTACTTC
>-|TRBV7-8|TRBJ2-7|-
CASSSPGRGKPYEQYF
TGTGCCAGCAGCTCTCCCGGCAGGGGAAAACCCTACGAGCAGTACTTC
>-|TRBV7-8|TRBJ2-5|TRBD2
CASSFSGRAFRETQYF
TGTGCCAGCAGCTTTAGCGGGAGAGCCTTCAGGGAGACCCAGTACTTC
>few|TRBV14|TRBJ1-2|TRBD1
CASSRSTGLSGYTF
TGTGCCAGCAGCCGATCGACAGGGTTAAGTGGCTACACCTTC
>few|TRBV5-1|TRBJ2-7|-
CASSWQATYEQYF
TGCGCCAGCAGTTGGCAGGCCACCTACGAGCAGTACTTC
>-|TRBV9|TRBJ2-2|TRBD2
CASSAPGGRGGELFF
TGTGCCAGCAGCGCCCCGGGAGGGCGGGGCGGGGAGCTGTTTTTT
>-|TRBV6-1|TRBJ1-1|-
CASTLNTEAFF
TGTGCCAGCACCCTGAACACTGAAGCTTTCTTT
>-|TRBV6-5|TRBJ2-3|TRBD1
CASSDRGSDTQYF
TGTGCCAGCAGTGACAGGGGGTCAGATACGCAGTATTTT
>-|TRBV11-2|TRBJ2-7|-
CASSSHDGKRDYEQYF
TGTGCCAGCAGCTCCCACGACGGGAAAAGGGACTACGAGCAGTACTTC
>-|TRBV19|TRBJ2-5|-
CASSVQGQETQYF
TGTGCCAGTAGTGTACAGGGCCAAGAGACCCAGTACTTC
>-|TRBV15|TRBJ2-3|-
CATSRDGGLSTDTQYF
TGTGCCACCAGCAGAGACGGGGGGCTAAGCACAGATACGCAGTATTTT
>-|TRBV6-6|TRBJ1-2|TRBD1
CASRGQDYGYTF
TGTGCCAGCAGGGGACAGGATTATGGCTACACCTTC
>-|TRBV7-9|TRBJ2-7|-
CASSLYLGTSGYEQYF
TGTGCCAGCAGCTTATATCTTGGGACATCCGGGTACGAGCAGTACTTC
>-|TRBV29-1|TRBJ2-1|TRBD2
CSVSSGGSPYNEQFF
TGCAGCGTTAGTAGCGGGGGGTCCCCCTACAATGAGCAGTTCTTC
>-|TRBV5-1|TRBJ2-7|-
CASSPTLQVPEQYF
TGCGCCAGCAGCCCGACGCTACAGGTCCCCGAGCAGTACTTC
>-|TRBV11-2|TRBJ2-3|-
CASSLIRHTQYF
TGTGCCAGCAGCTTAATCCGACATACGCAGTATTTT
>-|TRBV19|TRBJ2-7|-
CASRPGLGSSYEQYF
TGTGCCAGCAGACCGGGCCTCGGAAGCTCCTACGAGCAGTACTTC
>-|TRBV2|TRBJ2-7|TRBD2
CASSKGLAGSSYEQYF
TGTGCCAGCAGTAAAGGACTAGCGGGAAGCTCCTACGAGCAGTACTTC
>-|TRBV7-7|TRBJ2-5|-
CASSSRLGGETQYF
TGTGCCAGCAGCTCGCGACTAGGGGGAGAGACCCAGTACTTC
>-|TRBV10-1|TRBJ2-7|-
CASSESDRIYEQYF
TGCGCCAGCAGTGAGTCGGACAGAATCTACGAGCAGTACTTC